One sample yielded the 29 T cell receptor beta chains listed below, sequenced in a study of blood T cell repertoires in COVID-19. TCRdb's table, derived via immunoSEQ multiplex PCR, lists solely in-frame clones and lacks some. The table shows about 160,000 clones, with roughly 82% occurring only once. Sample: peripheral blood. Receptors were obtained from a man in his 70s with acute or convalescent COVID-19.

Notes on this clone: Other DNA variants within this sample encode the same CDR3. CDR3 nucleotides: TGCGCCAGCAGCTTAGGTGGACAGGGCTCCTACGAGCAGTACTTC. Amino acids: CASSLGGQGSYEQYF. The chain couples TRBV5-1 to TRBJ2-7; 8 bases align to TRBD1. The germline CDR1 and CDR2 sequences are SGHRS and YFSETQ. V was pared by 2 bases and J by 0 bases, with 4 bases of the junction left unmatched. This CDR3 region has 15 residues.

This chain joins TRBV5-8 and TRBJ2-3, with 14 positions matching TRBD2. Germline CDR1 SGHTS, CDR2 YDEGEE. V lost 4 bases to trimming and J lost 5 bases; unmatched junction nucleotides: 9. This CDR3 is built from 17 residues. The CDR3 loop reads CASSVGVGLAGGDTQYF. The CDR3 DNA reads TGTGCCAGCAGCGTAGGGGTCGGACTAGCGGGGGGAGATACGCAGTATTTT.

This chain joins TRBV7-9 and TRBJ1-6; D is ambiguous. Looked up from germline, CDR1 is SEHNR and CDR2 is FQNEAQ (reference sequence). The CDR3 has 12 amino acids. V shed 4 bases and J shed 8 bases, with 6 bases lying between them. The CDR3 loop reads CASSSQYSPLHF. In DNA form, the CDR3 reads TGTGCCAGCAGCTCCCAATATTCACCCCTCCACTTT. Using reference TRBV7-9 and TRBJ1-6 for the parts outside the CDR3, the full variable domain is DTGVSQNPRHKITKRGQNVTFRCDPISEHNRLYWYRQTLGQGPEFLTYFQNEAQLEKSRLLSDRFSAERPKGSFSTLEIQRTEQGDSAMYLCASSSQYSPLHFGNGTRLTVT.

The V and J genes are TRBV21-1 and TRBJ2-1; the table's D call of TRBD2 was not tested on the DNA. TRBV21-1 is a listed pseudogene. The CDR3 consists of 13 residues. The CDR3 DNA is TGTGCCACCGATGGAGGGAGGCGGGGTGAGCAGTTCTTC. Translated, it gives CATDGGRRGEQFF.

The chain uses TRBV19 and TRBJ2-3; D is undetermined. The ends were cut back, 3 bases at V and 4 bases at J, with 11 bases in the middle. From germline, CDR1 is LNHDA and CDR2 SQIVND (reference sequence). The CDR3 spans 14 residues. The CDR3 sequence: CASSIGATADTQYF. CDR3 in DNA: TGTGCCAGTAGTATTGGAGCCACCGCAGATACGCAGTATTTT.

This rearrangement joins TRBV28 to TRBJ2-5; D uncertain. This CDR3 has 15 residues. V gave up 3 bases and J gave up 5 bases, with 16 bases separating them. Germline CDR1 reads MDHEN; CDR2 reads SYDVKM. The CDR3 DNA is TGTGCCAGCAGTTTGGCTCGTGGGCCTACTGAGACCCAGTACTTC. Protein: CASSLARGPTETQYF.

The chain recombines TRBV2 with TRBJ2-7; TRBD1 aligns across 7 bases. The CDR3 is 13 residues long. Germline-derived CDR1 and CDR2 are SNHLY and FYNNEI. J lost 3 bases, V lost 3 bases, and 2 bases had no gene match. The CDR3 DNA is TGTGCCAGCAGTGAGAGACAGGGCTACGAGCAGTACTTC. It is translated as CASSERQGYEQYF. The whole variable domain, filled in from reference TRBV2 and TRBJ2-7, reads EPEVTQTPSHQVTQMGQEVILRCVPISNHLYFYWYRQILGQKVEFLVSFYNNEISEKSEIFDDQFSVERPDGSNFTLKIRSTKLEDSAMYFCASSERQGYEQYFGPGTRLTVT.

The rearrangement links TRBV19 to TRBJ1-5, with 12 nucleotides matching TRBD1. CDR3 length equals 17 residues. Trimming took 6 bases from V and 6 from J; bases not matched to a gene: 12. Germline V gives CDR1 LNHDA, CDR2 SQIVND (reference sequence). The CDR3 DNA reads TGTGCCAGTAGAGACCGGGACAGGGGGCGCAGGGTTCAGCCCCAGCATTTT. As protein: CASRDRDRGRRVQPQHF.

The rearrangement links TRBV5-1 to TRBJ2-5, with TRBD2 matching over 14 bases. Trimming at V came to 7 bases and at J to 5 bases, leaving 10 bases not matched to a gene. The CDR3 runs 16 residues. The germline V gene has CDR1 SGHRS and CDR2 YFSETQ. CDR3 protein: CASSNGLAGGRETQYF. CDR3 in DNA: TGCGCCAGCTCCAACGGACTAGCGGGAGGTAGGGAGACCCAGTACTTC.

This rearrangement joins TRBV28 to TRBJ1-2; D remains unclear. Germline CDR1 reads MDHEN; CDR2 reads SYDVKM. CDR3 size: 13 residues. V lost 0 bases and J lost 4, with 6 bases in between. The CDR3 loop is CASSLWESYGYTF. CDR3 nucleotide sequence: TGTGCCAGCAGTTTATGGGAGTCCTATGGCTACACCTTC.

The chain employs TRBV5-1 and TRBJ2-2, with D hard to call. This CDR3 has 15 amino acids. Per germline, CDR1 SGHRS and CDR2 YFSETQ. V gave up 0 bases and J gave up 1 base, with 7 bases separating them. The CDR3 DNA sequence: TGCGCCAGCAGCTTGGGGCCAATGAACACCGGGGAGCTGTTTTTT. As protein: CASSLGPMNTGELFF.

The V gene is TRBV28, the J gene TRBJ2-2; 7 positions match TRBD1. The CDR3 consists of 18 residues. Germline CDR1 MDHEN, CDR2 SYDVKM. J was trimmed by 4 bases and V by 3 bases; bases with no gene match: 14. The CDR3, as DNA: TGTGCCAGCAGTTTTTTTCCCGGGACAGCGAGGGCCACCGGGGAGCTGTTTTTT. It translates to CASSFFPGTARATGELFF.

The chain is built from TRBV10-1 and TRBJ2-1; 10 nucleotides align to TRBD2. Germline assignment: CDR1 WNHNN and CDR2 SYGVQD (reference sequence). V shed 2 bases and J 6 bases; nucleotides not matched to a gene: 4. CDR3 length: 15 residues. CDR3 residues: CASSEGLADVNEQFF. CDR3 coding DNA: TGCGCCAGCAGTGAGGGACTAGCGGATGTCAATGAGCAGTTCTTC.

The chain has TRBV24-1 and TRBJ1-2; TRBD1 might be the D (6 bases). Germline values: CDR1 KGHDR, CDR2 SFDVKD. The CDR3 length is 11 residues. Trimming stripped 7 bases from V and 8 bases from J, with 10 bases between. CDR3 DNA: TGTGCCACCAGCCAGGGGTCCGGCTACACCTTC. Translated: CATSQGSGYTF.

The J gene is TRBJ1-4, the V gene TRBV30, with D hard to call. This CDR3 is 14 amino acids long. Between the trimmed V and J ends, which lost 4 bases and 5 bases, there was a span of 14 bases. CDR1 and CDR2 (germline): GTSNPN, SVGIG (reference sequence). The CDR3 DNA is TGTGCCTGGACCCGAGGGAGCTACAATGAAAAACTGTTTTTT. Its protein product is CAWTRGSYNEKLFF.

The chain uses TRBV19 and TRBJ2-4, with TRBD1 matching 8 bases. Germline assignment: CDR1 LNHDA and CDR2 SQIVND (reference sequence). The CDR3 has 15 residues. J lost 0 bases, V lost 4 bases, and 2 bases had no gene match. CDR3 sequence: CASSTGGAAKNIQYF. The CDR3 DNA reads TGTGCCAGTAGTACAGGGGGCGCAGCCAAAAACATTCAGTACTTC.

This clone was seen more than once but under ten times. The V gene is TRBV14, the J gene TRBJ2-2; 7 nucleotides agree with TRBD1. The germline V gene has CDR1 SGHDN and CDR2 FVKESK. V lost 1 base to trimming and J lost 7 bases; unmatched junction nucleotides: 3. The CDR3 length is 14 residues. CDR3 protein: CASSQGQGSGELFF. DNA for the CDR3: TGTGCCAGCAGCCAAGGACAGGGCAGCGGGGAGCTGTTTTTT.

This clone has just one count. V is TRBV5-1 and J is TRBJ2-7, with TRBD1 identical over 8 bases. V lost 2 bases, J lost 2 bases, and 9 bases stayed unmatched. The CDR3 consists of 16 residues. Germline assignment: CDR1 SGHRS and CDR2 YFSETQ. The CDR3 region is CASSLQPGQDTYEQYF. CDR3 coding DNA: TGCGCCAGCAGCTTACAACCGGGACAGGACACCTACGAGCAGTACTTC. Combining the CDR3 with reference TRBV5-1 and TRBJ2-7 gives the whole variable domain KAGVTQTPRYLIKTRGQQVTLSCSPISGHRSVSWYQQTPGQGLQFLFEYFSETQRNKGNFPGRFSGRQFSNSRSEMNVSTLELGDSALYLCASSLQPGQDTYEQYFGPGTRLTVT.

The chain is built from TRBV18 and TRBJ2-7; D perhaps matches TRBD2 (5 bases). Germline V gene lookup returns CDR1 KGHSH and CDR2 LQKENI. The CDR3 spans 15 residues. Trimming removed 3 bases at V and 4 bases at J, with 16 bases between. Written as DNA, the CDR3 is TGTGCCAGCTCACCCTCTGAAGGGCGGGTGTACGAGCAGTACTTC. It encodes CASSPSEGRVYEQYF.

CDR3 DNA: TGTGCCAGCAGCTCCTTCCCAAGCGGGGCGAATGAGCAGTTCTTC. Translation gives CASSSFPSGANEQFF. The rearrangement uses TRBV11-2 and TRBJ2-1, with 7 bases that match TRBD2. The J segment lost 7 bases and the V segment lost 4 bases, leaving 10 bases of the junction unmatched. CDR1 is SGHAT, CDR2 FQNNGV, per germline. The CDR3 has 15 residues.

This clone appeared a few times. The chain has TRBV2 and TRBJ2-7, with TRBD2 as a possible D gene (6 bases). The germline CDR1 and CDR2 sequences are SNHLY and FYNNEI. The CDR3 contains 15 residues. Trimming removed 1 base at V and 0 bases at J, with 10 bases between. Here the CDR3 reads CASSEVERVSYEQYF. The DNA for the CDR3 is TGTGCCAGCAGTGAAGTGGAGCGGGTCTCCTACGAGCAGTACTTC.

This chain links TRBV5-1 with TRBJ2-5, with 12 bases that match TRBD2. Losses at the gene ends were 4 bases for V and 4 bases for J; bases not matched to a gene: 8. Germline CDR1 is SGHRS and CDR2 is YFSETQ. The CDR3 runs 16 residues. The CDR3 region is CASSLRLAGVPETQYF. As DNA, the CDR3 is TGCGCCAGCAGCCTTAGACTAGCGGGAGTTCCAGAGACCCAGTACTTC.

This clone has only a few counts. The rearrangement joins TRBV9 to TRBJ1-1, with D unresolved. Trimming shortened V by 4 bases and J by 12 bases, and 19 bases separated the two germline ends. Germline-derived CDR1 and CDR2 are SGDLS and YYNGEE. The CDR3 is 13 residues long. The CDR3 DNA is TGTGCCAGCAGCCCCGAAGACACCCCAGAGACTTTCTTT. Residues: CASSPEDTPETFF.

The chain uses TRBV7-3 and TRBJ2-2, with TRBD1 matching over 8 bases. In germline, CDR1 is SGHTA, CDR2 FQGTGA. V lost 5 bases to trimming and J lost 7 bases; unmatched junction nucleotides: 9. CDR3 size: 15 residues. The CDR3 nucleotides are TGTGCCAGCAGCCCAGGACAGGGTTCGGTCGGGGAGCTGTTTTTT. Protein product: CASSPGQGSVGELFF.

The chain combines TRBV19 with TRBJ2-3, with TRBD1 as a possible D gene (6 bases). The CDR3 has 13 residues. Germline V gene data show CDR1 as LNHDA and CDR2 as SQIVND (reference sequence). V dropped 6 bases and J dropped 3 bases, with 10 bases sitting between them. As DNA, the CDR3 is TGTGCCAGTAGGACCGACAGGACAGATACGCAGTATTTT. Amino acid sequence: CASRTDRTDTQYF.

This rearrangement joins TRBV19 to TRBJ2-5, with 7 bases that match TRBD2. In germline, CDR1 is LNHDA, CDR2 SQIVND (reference sequence). With 4 bases clipped from V and 4 bases from J, the junction kept 6 bases outside the gene matches. The CDR3 runs 14 residues. CDR3 protein: CASSKAGARETQYF. The CDR3 DNA reads as TGTGCCAGTAGTAAGGCGGGAGCACGAGAGACCCAGTACTTC.

V usage is TRBV15 and J usage is TRBJ1-5; 9 bases are a match to TRBD1. The CDR3 is 16 residues long. V was pared by 4 bases and J by 0 bases, with 4 bases of the junction left unmatched. Germline loops: CDR1 LNHNV, CDR2 YYDKDF (reference sequence). CDR3 DNA sequence: TGTGCCACCAGCACAGGGACAGGGTATAGCAATCAGCCCCAGCATTTT. Amino acids: CATSTGTGYSNQPQHF. The full variable domain, completed using reference TRBV15 and TRBJ1-5, is DAMVIQNPRYQVTQFGKPVTLSCSQTLNHNVMYWYQQKSSQAPKLLFHYYDKDFNNEADTPDNFQSRRPNTSFCFLDIRSPGLGDTAMYLCATSTGTGYSNQPQHFGDGTRLSIL.

The chain recombines TRBV9 with TRBJ2-3; D call uncertain. This CDR3 has 15 residues. Germline V gene lookup returns CDR1 SGDLS and CDR2 YYNGEE. Trimming stripped 0 bases from V and 6 bases from J, with 14 bases between. The chain's CDR3 is CASSVAGSHPDTQYF. The CDR3 DNA reads as TGTGCCAGCAGCGTAGCCGGTAGTCATCCCGATACGCAGTATTTT. Using reference TRBV9 and TRBJ2-3 for the parts outside the CDR3, the full variable domain is DSGVTQTPKHLITATGQRVTLRCSPRSGDLSVYWYQQSLDQGLQFLIQYYNGEERAKGNILERFSAQQFPDLHSELNLSSLELGDSALYFCASSVAGSHPDTQYFGPGTRLTVL.

This sequence joins TRBV6-4 and TRBJ2-2, with TRBD1 as a possible D gene (5 bases). This CDR3 is 16 amino acids long. The V end lost 2 bases, the J end lost 0 bases, and 10 bases lay between the germline ends. Per germline, CDR1 MRHNA and CDR2 SNTAGT. DNA of the CDR3: TGTGCCAGCAGTGACCAGGGTCTCGCGAACACCGGGGAGCTGTTTTTT. Translating gives CASSDQGLANTGELFF.